Below are 8 T cell receptor beta chains sequenced from a single sample in a study of cytomegalovirus exposure and HLA in healthy donors. PCR was performed using 60 Vbeta and 13 Jbeta primers. Method: immunoSEQ multiplex PCR; TCRdb's copy keeps in-frame clones and lacks some. The profile shows 120,000 or so clones, less than 85% of them singletons. Sequencing was performed on PBMCs. The receptors derive from a man aged 18 to 30 in good health and CMV-seropositive.

The chain is built from TRBV5-4 and TRBJ1-3, with no clear D. Per the germline V gene, CDR1 is SGHNT and CDR2 is YYREEE (reference sequence). The CDR3 contains 15 residues. Trimming shortened V by 4 bases and J by 1 base, and 12 bases separated the two germline ends. The CDR3 loop is CASSQGVGSGNTIYF. Here the CDR3 DNA reads TGTGCCAGCAGCCAAGGAGTAGGATCTGGAAACACCATATATTTT.

This sequence joins TRBV7-9 and TRBJ1-2; TRBD1 matches 8 bases. This CDR3 has 15 amino acids. V lost 1 base, J lost 0 bases, and 1 base stayed unmatched. Germline assignment: CDR1 SEHNR and CDR2 FQNEAQ (reference sequence). The CDR3 DNA reads as TGTGCCAGCAGCTTAGTGGGACAGGCTAACTATGGCTACACCTTC. This sequence encodes CASSLVGQANYGYTF.

There are a few counts of this clone. The chain has TRBV4-1 and TRBJ2-3; D may be TRBD2 (5 bases). Per germline, CDR1 MGHRA and CDR2 YSYEKL. V gave up 3 bases and J gave up 0 bases, with 7 bases separating them. This CDR3 is built from 14 residues. CDR3 sequence: CASSQTTSTDTQYF. The CDR3 nucleotides read TGCGCCAGCAGCCAGACTACCAGCACAGATACGCAGTATTTT.

As to this clone: Different DNA sequences within this sample yield the same CDR3. The chain links TRBV7-3 to TRBJ2-1; 10 bases are shared with TRBD2. V was pared by 2 bases and J by 7 bases, with 5 bases of the junction left unmatched. Germline CDR1 reads SGHTA; CDR2 reads FQGTGA. The CDR3 extends over 15 amino acids. The chain's CDR3 is CASSLLAGAGNEQFF. CDR3 DNA: TGTGCCAGCAGCTTACTAGCGGGGGCAGGAAATGAGCAGTTCTTC.

This chain joins TRBV7-9 and TRBJ2-7; weak D call: TRBD2 (5 bases). The V gene lost 5 bases and the J gene lost 5 bases, with 19 bases spanning the gap. This CDR3 has 15 residues. Germline V gives CDR1 SEHNR, CDR2 FQNEAQ (reference sequence). This CDR3 reads CASSEGEGVFDEQYF. The DNA for the CDR3 is TGTGCCAGCAGCGAGGGAGAGGGTGTATTCGACGAGCAGTACTTC.

The chain employs TRBV6-1 and TRBJ2-5; D is possibly TRBD1 (5 bases). Germline values: CDR1 MNHNS, CDR2 SASEGT. The CDR3 has 16 residues. V lost 3 bases to trimming and J lost 4 bases, with 18 bases between them. The CDR3 coding sequence is TGTGCCAGCAGTGAGGCAACTTCACTGGGGCGAGAGACCCAGTACTTC. This gives the protein CASSEATSLGRETQYF.

This chain connects TRBV6-5 to TRBJ1-2; no definite D call. The germline V gene has CDR1 MNHEY and CDR2 SVGAGI. V lost 3 bases and J 0 bases, leaving 8 bases between the germline ends. CDR3 size: 14 residues. In DNA, the CDR3 is TGTGCCAGCAGTTATTCGCGGGCTAACTATGGCTACACCTTC. This translates into CASSYSRANYGYTF.

The chain couples TRBV30 to TRBJ1-1; tentatively, D is TRBD1 (5 bases). V was trimmed by 3 bases and J by 1 base, leaving 6 bases between them. The CDR3 spans 12 residues. Germline CDR1 GTSNPN, CDR2 SVGIG (reference sequence). The CDR3 loop reads CAWRDRNTEAFF. CDR3 coding DNA: TGTGCCTGGAGAGACAGGAACACTGAAGCTTTCTTT.